This TCR beta chain was documented in a study of response to subunit inactivated influenza vaccine. Germline loops: CDR1 SNHLY, CDR2 FYNNEI. The CDR3 extends over 14 amino acids. Trimming took 6 bases from V and 7 from J, leaving 16 bases between them. A note on this clonotype: Antigen specificity is unknown.

Points from the study as a whole: Authors suggested each seasonal flu vaccination may recruit only limited numbers of new T cells.

TCRdb reprocessed the RT-PCR reads with MiXCR, giving one entry per CDR3 protein. The profile shows hundreds of thousands of distinct CDR3 sequences, approximately 17% of them singletons. Sequencing was performed on PBMCs from blood, taken 5 days after vaccination. This TCR derives from a man aged 45 to 65 who received an inactivated influenza vaccine. The genes are TRBV2 and TRBJ2-1; possible D gene TRBD2, 6 bases. The CDR3 DNA sequence: TGTGCCAGCAGGGGGACTTCTAGAGGGAATGAGCAGTTCTTC. This gives the protein CASRGTSRGNEQFF. Full variable domain (missing parts from reference TRBV2 and TRBJ2-1): EPEVTQTPSHQVTQMGQEVILRCVPISNHLYFYWYRQILGQKVEFLVSFYNNEISEKSEIFDDQFSVERPDGSNFTLKIRSTKLEDSAMYFCASRGTSRGNEQFFGPGTRLTVL.